This TCR beta chain was sequenced during a study of cytomegalovirus exposure and HLA in healthy donors. Broader study findings: About 90% or about 30% of the time was how often most TCR beta V segments were productive, according to an earlier analysis.

The PCR ran on 60 Vbeta and 13 Jbeta primers. Libraries were prepared by immunoSEQ multiplex PCR; TCRdb keeps only in-frame clonotypes and omits some of them. The sample contains about 140,000 clones, roughly 83% of which appear only once. Donors had nominal health at sampling but likely had unrecorded immune exposures. V was pared by 6 bases and J by 9 bases, with 22 bases between. Germline CDR1 and CDR2: SGHRS and YFSETQ. This CDR3 spans 16 amino acids. Notes on this clone: Its antigen is unknown.

V is TRBV5-1 and J is TRBJ1-6; D ambiguous. The TCR sequence derives from a female donor in good health and CMV-seronegative. The sample comprised PBMCs. The CDR3 sequence: CASKEGEDLLRSPLHF. The CDR3 DNA sequence: TGCGCCAGCAAGGAGGGAGAAGACCTCCTCCGTTCACCCCTCCACTTT.